These 2 T cell receptor beta chains share one sample of origin, sequenced in a study of cytomegalovirus exposure and HLA in healthy donors. Both 60 Vbeta primers and 13 Jbeta primers went into the PCR. TCRdb's copy holds only in-frame clones and misses some; the assay was immunoSEQ multiplex PCR. The repertoire holds around 100,000 clones, with less than 85% as singletons. Material for sequencing was PBMCs. These TCRs come from a woman in her sixties in good health and CMV-seropositive.

The rearrangement uses TRBV2 and TRBJ2-2; 9 nucleotides align to TRBD2. Unmatched junction bases numbered 5, after V lost 6 bases and J lost 6 bases. CDR1 is SNHLY and CDR2 is FYNNEI in the germline V gene. The CDR3 is made up of 14 amino acids. This chain's CDR3 is CASRSSGIAGELFF. In DNA form, the CDR3 reads TGTGCCAGCAGGTCTAGCGGGATCGCCGGGGAGCTGTTTTTT.

This clone has a handful of counts. The chain couples TRBV9 to TRBJ1-2, with 8 bases fitting TRBD1. Germline CDR1 is SGDLS and CDR2 is YYNGEE. The CDR3 sequence is 15 residues long. J lost 2 bases, V lost 4 bases, and 7 bases had no gene match. The CDR3 reads CASSNGQGQNYGYTF. The DNA of the CDR3 is TGTGCCAGCAGCAACGGACAGGGTCAGAACTATGGCTACACCTTC.